The 15 T cell receptor beta chains presented below share a single source sample, sequenced in a study of T cells in Graves' hyperthyroidism and ophthalmopathy. Amplified TCR beta CDR3 regions derived from RNA transcripts. HTBI primers were the set used in a first-round RT-PCR of the TCR CDR3. Using its own MiXCR run on the multiplex PCR reads, TCRdb lists one record per CDR3 protein. The table includes a few hundred thousand distinct CDR3 sequences, around 23% detected once. The sample was blood. These receptors all stem from a woman aged 50 to 60 with Graves' hyperthyroidism.

The chain links TRBV20-1 to TRBJ2-1; 12 bases agree with TRBD2. Germline CDR1 reads DFQATT; CDR2 reads SNEGSKA (reference sequence). The CDR3 covers 13 residues. J gave up 15 bases and V 1 base, and 7 bases lay outside the gene matches. Here the CDR3 reads CSARATSGRIAFF. CDR3 in DNA: TGCAGTGCTAGAGCTACTAGCGGGAGGATTGCGTTCTTC.

This clonotype was seen at least ten times. The CDR3 is CAWGTLASTGELFF. The CDR3 DNA reads TGTGCCTGGGGGACTCTAGCGAGCACCGGGGAGCTGTTTTTT. The chain carries TRBV30 and TRBJ2-2; possible D gene TRBD2, 6 bases. Deletions cut 5 bases from V and 4 bases from J, with 14 bases between. This CDR3 has 14 residues. The germline V gene encodes CDR1 GTSNPN and CDR2 SVGIG (reference sequence).

This clonotype occurred many times. The gene calls are TRBV7-2 and TRBJ2-5; TRBD1 might be the D (6 bases). The germline V and J ends were trimmed by 4 bases and 4 bases, with 13 bases remaining between them. CDR3 size: 14 residues. Per germline, CDR1 SGHTA and CDR2 FQGNSA. The CDR3 sequence is CASSSPGDRETQYF. In DNA form, the CDR3 reads TGTGCCAGCAGCTCCCCAGGGGACCGAGAGACCCAGTACTTC.

This clonotype was counted many times. V gene TRBV4-1 combines with J gene TRBJ2-5, with 14 bases identical to TRBD2. The CDR3 length is 16 residues. The germline gives CDR1 MGHRA, CDR2 YSYEKL. The junction had 4 bases not matched to a gene; V was cut back by 3 bases and J by 4 bases. As DNA, the CDR3 is TGCGCCAGCAGCCATTCCGGGACTAGCGGGGGAGAGACCCAGTACTTC. This encodes CASSHSGTSGGETQYF.

The rearrangement joins TRBV11-3 to TRBJ2-5; 8 nucleotides agree with TRBD1. Trimming cost V 7 bases and J 3 bases; bases outside gene matches: 10. CDR1 and CDR2 (germline): SGHNT, YENEEA. The CDR3 extends over 15 amino acids. In DNA, the CDR3 is TGTGCCAGCACCTACCCCGGACAGGGAAAAGAGACCCAGTACTTC. Amino acid sequence: CASTYPGQGKETQYF.

This clonotype was seen at least ten times. The DNA of the CDR3 is TGCAGTGCTTTAAGGGAATGGGACTATGGCTACACCTTC. It codes for CSALREWDYGYTF. The chain recombines TRBV20-1 with TRBJ1-2; D not resolved. Germline lookup yields CDR1 DFQATT and CDR2 SNEGSKA (reference sequence). This CDR3 is built from 13 residues. Trimming removed 5 bases from V and 3 bases from J, with 13 bases in between.

This clonotype was picked up a small number of times. V gene TRBV6-2 or TRBV6-3 combines with J gene TRBJ2-3; D gene ambiguous. Between the trimmed V and J ends, which lost 6 bases and 6 bases, there was a span of 10 bases. This CDR3 is built from 12 residues. In germline, CDR1 is MNHEY, CDR2 SVGEGT. CDR3 amino acids: CASRDQLDTQYF. In DNA form, the CDR3 reads TGTGCCAGCAGAGACCAATTGGATACGCAGTATTTT.

About this clonotype itself: This likely comes from a read error, as the CDR3 has no conserved phenylalanine or tryptophan at its end. The chain is built from TRBV7-2 and TRBJ2-1; weak D call: TRBD1 (5 bases). In germline, CDR1 is SGHTA, CDR2 FQGNSA. The V end lost 6 bases, the J end lost 4 bases, and 10 bases lay between the germline ends. The CDR3 loop spans 13 amino acids. The CDR3 bases are TGTGCCAGCAGTAAAGGACATTACAATGAGCAGTTCTCC. Amino acids: CASSKGHYNEQFS.

This clonotype was observed many times. The chain is built from TRBV5-5 and TRBJ2-1, with D perhaps matching TRBD1 or TRBD2 (5 bases each). Germline CDR1 is SGHKS and CDR2 is YYEKEE (reference sequence). There are 15 residues in the CDR3. The V and J ends lost 0 bases and 6 bases respectively, with 13 bases between them. The CDR3: CASSLVWGKGNEQFF. The CDR3 DNA reads TGTGCCAGCAGCTTGGTATGGGGGAAAGGCAATGAGCAGTTCTTC.

In its sample, this clonotype was seen a few times. The chain carries TRBV12-3 or TRBV12-4 and TRBJ2-5; possibly TRBD1 for D (6 bases). This CDR3 is 12 amino acids long. With 8 bases removed from V and 4 bases from J, the gap between germline ends came to 11 bases. CDR3 nucleotides: TGTGCCAGCGGGCAGGGGACAGAGACCCAGTACTTC. This codes for CASGQGTETQYF.

A note on this clonotype: Sequence at one end of the junction differs from germline and may be a read error. This chain joins TRBV5-1 and TRBJ2-1, with 14 positions matching TRBD2. In germline, CDR1 is SGHRS, CDR2 YFSETQ. The CDR3 loop spans 17 amino acids. The CDR3 nucleotides are TGCGGCAGCAGCTTGGGAACCGGGACTAGCGGGAGAGATGAGCAGTTCTTC. This translates into CGSSLGTGTSGRDEQFF.

This clonotype was observed a handful of times. The V call is TRBV15, the J call TRBJ1-1, with 8 bases aligning to TRBD1. CDR1 LNHNV and CDR2 YYDKDF come from the germline V gene (reference sequence). The CDR3 is 13 residues long. V gave up 0 bases and J gave up 11 bases; unmatched junction bases: 5. The CDR3 is CATSRDSDRDAFF. CDR3 nucleotides: TGTGCCACCAGCAGAGACTCGGACAGGGACGCTTTCTTT.

This clonotype was observed at least ten times. V is TRBV28 and J is TRBJ2-3, with TRBD2 identical over 11 bases. The V and J ends lost 6 bases and 7 bases, in that order; junction bases with no gene match: 9. Germline values: CDR1 MDHEN, CDR2 SYDVKM. The CDR3 totals 15 residues. The CDR3 region has the DNA TGTGCCAGCAGACTTAGCGGGGGGGCCGTCAATACGCAGTATTTT. It codes for CASRLSGGAVNTQYF.

The V call is TRBV2, the J call TRBJ2-1, with D perhaps assigned TRBD1 or TRBD2 (6 bases each). CDR1 and CDR2 from the germline V gene are SNHLY and FYNNEI. Trimming removed 5 bases at V and 6 bases at J, with 23 bases between. This CDR3 spans 17 amino acids. CDR3: CASSYRAREVWPNEQFF. In nucleotides, the CDR3 is TGTGCCAGCAGTTACAGGGCCAGGGAGGTATGGCCCAATGAGCAGTTCTTC.

The sample holds many counts of this clonotype. The rearrangement uses TRBV11-3 and TRBJ2-1; D gene uncertain. The CDR3 sequence is 16 residues long. Looked up from germline, CDR1 is SGHNT and CDR2 is YENEEA. V was cut by 1 base and J by 0 bases, with 10 bases left in between. Here the CDR3 reads CASSLALSSSYNEQFF. The CDR3, as DNA: TGTGCCAGCAGCTTAGCCCTCTCTAGCTCCTACAATGAGCAGTTCTTC.